These 13 T cell receptor beta chains originate from one sample sequenced in a study of cytomegalovirus exposure and HLA in healthy donors. Vbeta (60) and Jbeta (13) primers were used in the PCR. Method: immunoSEQ multiplex PCR; TCRdb's copy keeps in-frame clones and lacks some. The sample contains 210,000 or so clones, roughly 79% of which appear only once. Source material: PBMCs. The receptors here all came from a woman aged 40 to 50 in good health and CMV-seronegative.

The chain couples TRBV29-1 to TRBJ2-1; TRBD1 aligns across 9 bases. Germline-derived CDR1 and CDR2 are SQVTM and ANQGSEA. The CDR3 covers 15 residues. The trim removed 6 bases at V and 7 bases at J, leaving 13 bases unmatched. The CDR3 DNA follows: TGCAGCGTGACGTGGGCGGGACAGGGATGGAATGAGCAGTTCTTC. Amino acids: CSVTWAGQGWNEQFF.

To note about this clone: Mismatch with germline at one junction end may stem from a read error. This chain joins TRBV7-9 and TRBJ1-5; 9 bases match TRBD1. In germline, CDR1 is SEHNR, CDR2 FQNEAQ (reference sequence). The CDR3 consists of 16 residues. CDR3 bases: TGTTCCAGCAGCCGATATACAGGGGGCTTCAATCAGCCCCAGCATTTT. This encodes CSSSRYTGGFNQPQHF.

V is TRBV6-5 and J is TRBJ2-3, with 7 bases fitting TRBD1. CDR1 is MNHEY and CDR2 is SVGAGI in the germline V gene. Trimming cost V 3 bases and J 3 bases; bases outside gene matches: 9. The CDR3 covers 16 residues. Here the CDR3 reads CASSYWTGGLTDTQYF. DNA for the CDR3: TGTGCCAGCAGTTATTGGACAGGAGGATTAACAGATACGCAGTATTTT.

The rearrangement links TRBV19 to TRBJ1-5; D may be TRBD1 (6 bases). The CDR3 is made up of 14 amino acids. Deletions cut 6 bases from V and 3 bases from J, with 12 bases between. From germline, CDR1 is LNHDA and CDR2 SQIVND (reference sequence). CDR3 bases: TGTGCCAGTAGGGGAGACAGGCCCAATCAGCCCCAGCATTTT. Translated: CASRGDRPNQPQHF.

This clone was counted only a few times. The chain joins TRBV5-6 to TRBJ1-2; D is uncertain. Germline V gene data show CDR1 as SGHDT and CDR2 as YYEEEE. V lost 1 base and J 8 bases, leaving 12 bases between the germline ends. This CDR3 has 13 amino acids. CDR3 in amino acids: CASSLLYSGGYTF. Here the CDR3 DNA reads TGTGCCAGCAGCTTGCTTTACAGTGGCGGCTACACCTTC. The complete variable domain, with remaining parts taken from reference TRBV5-6 and TRBJ1-2, reads DAGVTQSPTHLIKTRGQQVTLRCSPKSGHDTVSWYQQALGQGPQFIFQYYEEEERQRGNFPDRFSGHQFPNYSSELNVNALLLGDSALYLCASSLLYSGGYTFGSGTRLTVV.

The chain carries TRBV6-5 and TRBJ1-4, with TRBD1 matching 8 bases. The CDR3 is made up of 14 amino acids. Trimming took 5 bases from V and 6 from J; bases not matched to a gene: 5. The germline V gene encodes CDR1 MNHEY and CDR2 SVGAGI. CDR3 DNA: TGTGCCAGCAGTAACAGGGGGGGTGATGAAAAACTGTTTTTT. It codes for CASSNRGGDEKLFF.

This chain connects TRBV10-3 to TRBJ1-1; D might be TRBD1 (5 bases). The CDR3 has 15 residues. Germline lookup yields CDR1 ENHRY and CDR2 SYGVKD. Trimming took off 4 bases at V and 0 bases at J, with 12 bases between the two ends. The CDR3 loop reads CAISGEGTMNTEAFF. CDR3 in DNA: TGTGCCATCAGTGGGGAGGGGACGATGAACACTGAAGCTTTCTTT.

The chain recombines TRBV7-9 with TRBJ2-7; D gene uncertain. CDR1 and CDR2 from the germline V gene are SEHNR and FQNEAQ (reference sequence). Trimming stripped 5 bases from V and 7 bases from J, with 15 bases between. This CDR3 spans 13 amino acids. CDR3 in DNA: TGTGCCAGCAGCCCCAGACTTGACGGGGAGCAGTACTTC. Translated, it gives CASSPRLDGEQYF.

The chain recombines TRBV15 with TRBJ1-3; 9 nucleotides line up with TRBD1. With V trimmed by 3 bases and J by 4 bases, 10 bases remained unmatched. This CDR3 is built from 17 residues. Germline CDR1 LNHNV, CDR2 YYDKDF (reference sequence). CDR3 sequence: CATSRARGQGTGNTIYF. As DNA, the CDR3 is TGTGCCACCAGCAGGGCGAGGGGACAGGGAACAGGAAACACCATATATTTT. The full variable domain, in which reference TRBV15 and TRBJ1-3 provide the parts outside the CDR3, is DAMVIQNPRYQVTQFGKPVTLSCSQTLNHNVMYWYQQKSSQAPKLLFHYYDKDFNNEADTPDNFQSRRPNTSFCFLDIRSPGLGDTAMYLCATSRARGQGTGNTIYFGEGSWLTVV.

The chain links TRBV11-2 to TRBJ1-2; possibly TRBD1 for D (6 bases). Between the trimmed V and J ends, which lost 1 base and 6 bases, there was a span of 12 bases. Germline lookup yields CDR1 SGHAT and CDR2 FQNNGV. The CDR3 has 14 residues. Here the CDR3 DNA reads TGTGCCAGCAGCTTAGGTGGGGGGGCAAATGGCTACACCTTC. Translated: CASSLGGGANGYTF.

As regards this clone: One end of the junction is discordant with germline, which a read error may explain. The chain combines TRBV7-9 with TRBJ1-1, with 8 bases matching TRBD1. This CDR3 spans 14 amino acids. CDR1 is SEHNR, CDR2 FQNEAQ, per germline (reference sequence). The CDR3 DNA reads as TGTTCCAGCAGCTTAGGCAGGGGGCAACCTGAAGCTTTCTTT. It translates to CSSSLGRGQPEAFF.

The chain uses TRBV27 and TRBJ1-5; D ambiguous. Germline loops: CDR1 MNHEY, CDR2 SMNVEV (reference sequence). This CDR3 is 15 amino acids long. Trimming left V 6 bases short and J 4 bases short, with 16 bases between. The CDR3 nucleotides read TGTGCCAGCAGCCCAACTTGGAGGGCAAATCAGCCCCAGCATTTT. Amino acids: CASSPTWRANQPQHF.

V and J are TRBV30 and TRBJ1-6; D unclear. The CDR3 is 16 residues long. The ends were cut back, 8 bases at V and 2 bases at J, with 19 bases in the middle. CDR1 is GTSNPN and CDR2 is SVGIG in the germline V gene (reference sequence). In DNA form, the CDR3 reads TGTGCCGGGTCAGGCGGGGTTTTTGCCTATAATTCACCCCTCCACTTT. This sequence encodes CAGSGGVFAYNSPLHF.